These 4 T cell receptor beta chains were all obtained from the same sample, sequenced in a study of shared clonotypes between healthy human individuals. Data came from immunoSEQ multiplex PCR; TCRdb stores just in-frame clones and leaves some out. The table lists 2,100,000 or so clones, approximately 95% of them singletons. The material sequenced was naive CD4+ T cells sorted from blood. Subset indicated: CD45RA+ positively selected. The receptors were sampled from a man younger than 35 in good health.

This clone was recorded once. This chain links TRBV6-5 with TRBJ1-2; 7 nucleotides align to TRBD1. Unmatched junction bases numbered 6, after V lost 4 bases and J lost 4 bases. CDR1 and CDR2 (germline): MNHEY, SVGAGI. This CDR3 region has 14 residues. CDR3 region: CASSSTGAGYGYTF. The CDR3 coding sequence is TGTGCCAGCAGTTCAACAGGGGCCGGCTATGGCTACACCTTC.

V and J are TRBV7-8 and TRBJ2-2; 7 nucleotides line up with TRBD1. The germline gives CDR1 SGHVS, CDR2 FQNEAQ. This CDR3 is built from 13 residues. The V and J ends lost 7 bases and 6 bases, in that order; junction bases with no gene match: 5. Here the CDR3 reads CASILTGAGELFF. The DNA for the CDR3 is TGTGCCAGCATTCTCACAGGGGCCGGGGAGCTGTTTTTT.

This rearrangement joins TRBV7-2 to TRBJ1-1, with 7 positions matching TRBD1. CDR3 length: 14 amino acids. V trimming: 5 bases; J trimming: 1 base; junction bases outside the gene matches: 4. Germline V CDR1 and CDR2: SGHTA, FQGNSA. This CDR3 reads CASSVQGKNTEAFF. CDR3 nucleotide sequence: TGTGCCAGCAGCGTACAGGGGAAGAACACTGAAGCTTTCTTT.

This chain links TRBV7-2 with TRBJ2-1; perhaps TRBD1 as D (6 bases). This CDR3 is 14 amino acids long. Germline CDR1 and CDR2: SGHTA and FQGNSA. Trimming took off 2 bases at V and 5 bases at J, with 10 bases between the two ends. The CDR3 coding sequence is TGTGCCAGCAGCTTACAGGGGCTAGACAATGAGCAGTTCTTC. It codes for CASSLQGLDNEQFF.